This TCR beta chain emerged from a study of cytomegalovirus exposure and HLA in healthy donors. Amplification used 60 Vbeta primers and 13 Jbeta primers. Only in-frame clones appear in the TCRdb table, and some are missing; sequencing was by immunoSEQ multiplex PCR. The sample lists 200,000 to 250,000 clones, 70% to 90% occurring once. The sequenced material came from PBMCs. The receptor comes from a human donor in good health.

Here the CDR3 DNA reads TGTGCCAGCAGTTTATTACAAACGAATAAGAACACTGAAGCTTTCTTT. Translated, it gives CASSLLQTNKNTEAFF. The chain has TRBV28 and TRBJ1-1; D is unresolved. Germline-derived CDR1 and CDR2 are MDHEN and SYDVKM. V shed 1 base and J shed 1 base, with 13 bases lying between them. The CDR3 extends over 16 amino acids.